In this sample, the clone carrying this T cell receptor beta chain turned up once. What it binds is unknown. These data are taken from a study of cytomegalovirus exposure and HLA in healthy donors. The wider study: Of the donors genotyped, about 410 in all, 65% to 90% fell in the Caucasian-associated ancestry cluster.

With 60 Vbeta and 13 Jbeta primers, the PCR was carried out. Measured with immunoSEQ multiplex PCR; TCRdb has only the in-frame clones, and not every one. This table has 120,000 or so clones, 81% appearing once. V lost 0 bases to trimming and J lost 11 bases, with 13 bases between them. CDR1 is MNHEY and CDR2 is SVGAGI in the germline V gene. The CDR3 covers 13 residues. Whole-study results and caveats: Across donors, presence/absence analyses took sequencing depth to be roughly uniform. What a later analysis showed was that several of the most significant clusters appeared linked to common viral pathogens. In the analysis, some V segments, TRBV6-2 and TRBV6-3 included, were excluded as indistinguishable.

This TCR was recovered from a middle-aged woman in good health and CMV-seronegative. V and J are TRBV6-5 and TRBJ1-1; possibly TRBD1 for D (6 bases). The sample taken for sequencing was PBMCs. The CDR3 bases are TGTGCCAGCAGTTACTCTTTGGACAGAGGGGCTTTCTTT. This translates into CASSYSLDRGAFF.